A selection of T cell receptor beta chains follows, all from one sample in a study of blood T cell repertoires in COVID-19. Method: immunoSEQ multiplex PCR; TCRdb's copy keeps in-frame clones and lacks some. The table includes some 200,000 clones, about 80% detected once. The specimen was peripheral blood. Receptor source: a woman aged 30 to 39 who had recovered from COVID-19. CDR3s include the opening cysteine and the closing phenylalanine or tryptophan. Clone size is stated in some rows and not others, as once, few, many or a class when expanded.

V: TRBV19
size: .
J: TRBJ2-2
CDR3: CASSNPGAAGELFF

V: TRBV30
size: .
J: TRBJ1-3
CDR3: CAWRAGGVGLLDTIYF

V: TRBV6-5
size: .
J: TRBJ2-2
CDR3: CASSYGLAGVGELFF

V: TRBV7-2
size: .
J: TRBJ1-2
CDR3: CASSPDPGQGDGYTF

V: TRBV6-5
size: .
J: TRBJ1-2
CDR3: CASRLDRAYGYTF

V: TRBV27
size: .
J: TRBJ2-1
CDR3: CASKAAGAYNEQFF

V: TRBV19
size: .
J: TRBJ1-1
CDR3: CASSSSRDTEAFF

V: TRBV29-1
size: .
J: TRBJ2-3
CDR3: CSTSGTSGLSTDTQYF

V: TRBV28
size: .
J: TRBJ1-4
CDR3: CASSGQGAGVANEKLFF

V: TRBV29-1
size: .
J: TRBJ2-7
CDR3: CSVEGVRTANPYEQYF

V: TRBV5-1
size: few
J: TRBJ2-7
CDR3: CASSLRGSYEQYF

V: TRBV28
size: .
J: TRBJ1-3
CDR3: CASSLRGLRPLSGNTIYF

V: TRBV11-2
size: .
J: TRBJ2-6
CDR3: CASSPALAGDYGANVLTF

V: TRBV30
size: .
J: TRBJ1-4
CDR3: CAWSPDTEKLFF

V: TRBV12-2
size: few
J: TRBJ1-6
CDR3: CASRPYGQGAKGLGSPLHF

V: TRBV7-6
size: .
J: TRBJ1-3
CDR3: CASSLGESSGNTIYF

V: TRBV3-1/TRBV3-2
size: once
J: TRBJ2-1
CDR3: CASRFGLGPEQFF

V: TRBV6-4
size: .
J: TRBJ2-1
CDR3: CASSPSDTLPNEQFF

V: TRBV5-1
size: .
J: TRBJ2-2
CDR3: CASSSSGRDTGELFF

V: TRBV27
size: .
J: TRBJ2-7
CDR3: CASNLRGGAYEQYF

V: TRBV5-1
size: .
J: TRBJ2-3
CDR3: CASSLKTGREFTDTQYF

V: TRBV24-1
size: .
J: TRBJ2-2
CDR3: CATSDLLGTGAGGELFF

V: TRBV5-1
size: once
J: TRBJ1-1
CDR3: CASSSMTPNTEAFF

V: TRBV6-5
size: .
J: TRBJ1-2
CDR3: CASSYSAYQGDGYTF

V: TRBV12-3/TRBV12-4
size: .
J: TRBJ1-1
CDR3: CASISRGTEAFF

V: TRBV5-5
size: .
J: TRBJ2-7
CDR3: CASSVGDSLSYEQYF

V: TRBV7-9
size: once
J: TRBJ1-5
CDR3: CASSLGGAKQPQHF

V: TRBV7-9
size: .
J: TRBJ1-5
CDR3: CASSLSGGQPQHF

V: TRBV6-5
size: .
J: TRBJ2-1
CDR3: CASKGGRTLNEQFF

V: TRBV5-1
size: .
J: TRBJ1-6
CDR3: CASSTLGGLGDNSPLHF

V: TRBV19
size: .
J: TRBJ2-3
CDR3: CASSIAGGSDTQYF

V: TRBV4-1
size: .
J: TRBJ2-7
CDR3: CASSQELAGFTYEQYF

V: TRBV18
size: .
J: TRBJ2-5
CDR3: CASSILTDYIEETQYF

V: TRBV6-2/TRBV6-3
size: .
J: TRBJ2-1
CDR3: CASSYSGLAGVYNEQFF

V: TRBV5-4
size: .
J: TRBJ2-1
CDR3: CASSPASGSIEQFF

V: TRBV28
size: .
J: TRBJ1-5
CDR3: CASRTPSGDSKGNQPQHF

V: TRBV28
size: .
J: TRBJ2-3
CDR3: CASRRGLALLSSDTQYF